Below are 18 T cell receptor beta chains sequenced from a single sample in a study of T cell responses to AZD1222 COVID-19 vaccine. TCRdb keeps only in-frame clones here, not all; method: immunoSEQ multiplex PCR. The sample lists 150,000 to 200,000 clones, around 90% occurring once. This specimen was peripheral blood, taken 28 days after the second AZD1222 dose. Receptor source: an adult who received the AZD1222 COVID-19 vaccine.

The V and J genes are TRBV5-1 and TRBJ1-2; 8 bases are a match to TRBD1. V shed 4 bases and J 5 bases; nucleotides not matched to a gene: 7. This CDR3 is 14 amino acids long. The germline gives CDR1 SGHRS, CDR2 YFSETQ. CDR3 residues: CASSGTGGDYGYTF. As DNA, the CDR3 is TGCGCCAGCAGCGGAACAGGGGGAGATTATGGCTACACCTTC.

The chain employs TRBV7-3 and TRBJ1-6, with TRBD1 identical over 9 bases. Germline CDR1 is SGHTA and CDR2 is FQGTGA. The CDR3 has 14 residues. V gave up 5 bases and J gave up 5 bases; unmatched junction bases: 1. CDR3 region: CASSRQGDNSPLHF. The DNA for the CDR3 is TGTGCCAGCAGCCGACAGGGGGATAATTCACCCCTCCACTTT.

The V and J genes are TRBV4-2 and TRBJ1-1; D remains ambiguous. Between the trimmed V and J ends, which lost 0 bases and 0 bases, there was a span of 5 bases. This CDR3 is built from 14 residues. Germline values: CDR1 LGHNA, CDR2 YNFKEQ. DNA of the CDR3: TGTGCCAGCAGCCAAGAAACCCTGAACACTGAAGCTTTCTTT. This sequence encodes CASSQETLNTEAFF.

The gene calls are TRBV5-1 and TRBJ1-2; D possibly corresponds to TRBD1 (5 bases). Germline V gene data show CDR1 as SGHRS and CDR2 as YFSETQ. Trimming pared 5 bases from V and 2 bases from J, leaving 16 bases between. CDR3 size: 15 residues. CDR3 in DNA: TGCGCCAGCAGGACCTCAGAGGGGTTCAACTATGGCTACACCTTC. Its translation is CASRTSEGFNYGYTF.

CDR3 region: CASSQDVGMTYEQYF. CDR3 DNA: TGCGCCAGCAGCCAAGATGTAGGGATGACCTACGAGCAGTACTTC. This chain joins TRBV4-3 and TRBJ2-7; D is unresolved. The CDR3 is 15 residues long. V lost 0 bases, J lost 2 bases, and 11 bases lay in between. Per the germline V gene, CDR1 is LGHNA and CDR2 is YSLEER.

The chain links TRBV29-1 to TRBJ1-1; 7 bases are a match to TRBD1. Trimming at V came to 6 bases and at J to 5 bases, leaving 9 bases not matched to a gene. This CDR3 comprises 13 residues. Germline-derived CDR1 and CDR2 are SQVTM and ANQGSEA. The CDR3 DNA reads as TGCAGCGTGAACAGGGGAGAGGGTACTGAAGCTTTCTTT. Translation: CSVNRGEGTEAFF.

CDR3 amino acids: CASSYSLYNEQFF. The CDR3 DNA follows: TGTGCCAGCAGTTACTCCTTATACAATGAGCAGTTCTTC. The V call is TRBV6-2 or TRBV6-3, the J call TRBJ2-1; D not certain. CDR3 size: 13 residues. In germline, CDR1 is MNHEY, CDR2 SVGEGT. V was trimmed by 0 bases and J by 4 bases, leaving 4 bases between them.

CDR3 sequence (DNA): TGTGCCAGCAGCCAATTGCTTGGAGGAAATTCACCCCTCCACTTT. Translating it yields CASSQLLGGNSPLHF. The chain uses TRBV4-2 and TRBJ1-6; D is unresolved. Trimming took off 2 bases at V and 7 bases at J, with 12 bases between the two ends. Germline CDR1 reads LGHNA; CDR2 reads YNFKEQ. The CDR3 runs 15 residues.

This sequence joins TRBV6-4 and TRBJ2-3; perhaps TRBD2 as D (7 bases). Germline CDR1 MRHNA, CDR2 SNTAGT. CDR3 length: 16 residues. The V end was cut by 5 bases, the J end by 1 base, with 16 bases between. The CDR3 protein is CASSKEPGGGTDTQYF. In nucleotides, the CDR3 is TGTGCCAGCAGTAAAGAACCGGGGGGCGGCACAGATACGCAGTATTTT.

J is TRBJ1-1 and V is TRBV14; D is undetermined. CDR3 length: 14 residues. V shed 0 bases and J shed 5 bases, with 10 bases lying between them. Germline lookup yields CDR1 SGHDN and CDR2 FVKESK. CDR3 DNA: TGTGCCAGCAGCCAAGATATTGCGGGTACTGAAGCTTTCTTT. Its protein is CASSQDIAGTEAFF. Together with reference TRBV14 and TRBJ1-1, the CDR3 gives the full variable domain: EAGVTQFPSHSVIEKGQTVTLRCDPISGHDNLYWYRRVMGKEIKFLLHFVKESKQDESGMPNNRFLAERTGGTYSTLKVQPAELEDSGVYFCASSQDIAGTEAFFGQGTRLTVV.

This chain joins TRBV19 and TRBJ2-3, with a weak D call TRBD1 (6 bases). Trimming stripped 4 bases from V and 2 bases from J, with 13 bases between. In germline, CDR1 is LNHDA, CDR2 SQIVND (reference sequence). This CDR3 is built from 15 residues. The CDR3 DNA reads TGTGCCAGTAGTAGATCGGGACATAACACAGATACGCAGTATTTT. Its protein is CASSRSGHNTDTQYF.

The chain joins TRBV6-4 to TRBJ1-5; no definite D call. This CDR3 contains 16 residues. CDR1 is MRHNA and CDR2 is SNTAGT in the germline V gene. V shed 4 bases and J shed 0 bases, with 13 bases lying between them. The CDR3 region is CASSGPDRYSNQPQHF. Here the CDR3 DNA reads TGTGCCAGCAGTGGCCCCGACCGGTATAGCAATCAGCCCCAGCATTTT.

V and J are TRBV29-1 and TRBJ1-6; D is undetermined. Trimming took 4 bases from V and 5 from J, leaving 9 bases between them. Germline values: CDR1 SQVTM, CDR2 ANQGSEA. The CDR3 totals 13 residues. CDR3 DNA sequence: TGCAGCGTTGCGACTGCCAATAATTCACCCCTCCACTTT. Translating gives CSVATANNSPLHF.

The CDR3 bases are TGTGCCTGGAGTGGGGGGGCCGGGCAGCCCCAGCATTTT. Its translation: CAWSGGAGQPQHF. The rearrangement uses TRBV30 and TRBJ1-5; TRBD1 is a possible D gene (6 bases). The V gene lost 1 base and the J gene lost 7 bases, with 11 bases spanning the gap. The CDR3 has 13 amino acids. CDR1 is GTSNPN and CDR2 is SVGIG in the germline V gene (reference sequence).

The rearrangement links TRBV5-4 to TRBJ2-7, with 10 nucleotides matching TRBD2. The CDR3 runs 15 residues. Germline V CDR1 and CDR2: SGHNT, YYREEE (reference sequence). Trimming took 3 bases from V and 1 from J; bases not matched to a gene: 4. The CDR3 loop is CASSYSGGTSYEQYF. The CDR3 region has the DNA TGTGCCAGCAGCTATAGCGGGGGGACATCCTACGAGCAGTACTTC.

This CDR3 reads CASSPGGSGEQYF. CDR3 bases: TGTGCCAGCAGTCCCGGTGGGTCTGGGGAGCAGTACTTC. V gene TRBV9 combines with J gene TRBJ2-7; no definite D call. This CDR3 has 13 residues. Trimming took 5 bases from V and 7 from J, leaving 16 bases between them. Germline values: CDR1 SGDLS, CDR2 YYNGEE.

The chain links TRBV12-3 or TRBV12-4 to TRBJ2-7, with D possibly called TRBD1 or TRBD2 (5 bases each). This CDR3 is 13 amino acids long. The ends were cut back, 7 bases at V and 3 bases at J, with 13 bases in the middle. The CDR3 region has the DNA TGTGCCAGCACCTGGTGGGACCGCTACGAGCAGTACTTC. Amino acids: CASTWWDRYEQYF.

The chain links TRBV7-3 to TRBJ1-1; D ambiguous. The CDR3 extends over 13 amino acids. V was clipped by 5 bases and J by 6 bases, with 13 bases between them. CDR1 is SGHTA, CDR2 FQGTGA, per germline. The CDR3 spells CASSVGYTSEAFF. CDR3 in DNA: TGTGCCAGCAGCGTAGGATACACTTCTGAAGCTTTCTTT.